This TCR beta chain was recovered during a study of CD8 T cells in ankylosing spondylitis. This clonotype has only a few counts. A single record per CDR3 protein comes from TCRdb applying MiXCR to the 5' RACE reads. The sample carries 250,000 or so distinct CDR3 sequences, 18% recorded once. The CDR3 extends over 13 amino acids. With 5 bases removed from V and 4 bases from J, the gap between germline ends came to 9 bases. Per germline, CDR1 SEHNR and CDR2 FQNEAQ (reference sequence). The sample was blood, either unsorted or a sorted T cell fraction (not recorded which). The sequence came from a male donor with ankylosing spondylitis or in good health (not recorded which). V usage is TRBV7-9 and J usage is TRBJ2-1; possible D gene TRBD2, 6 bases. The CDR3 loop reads CASSRESYNEQFF. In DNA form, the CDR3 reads TGTGCCAGCAGCCGGGAGAGTTACAATGAGCAGTTCTTC.